This TCR beta chain was recovered during a study of response to subunit inactivated influenza vaccine. The CDR3 extends over 13 amino acids. Germline trimming cut 6 bases from V and 4 bases from J; bases unmatched to any gene: 4. Germline V gene sequence: CDR1 SNHLY, CDR2 FYNNEI. From the RT-PCR reads, TCRdb called clonotypes with MiXCR, one entry per CDR3 protein. The repertoire holds 500,000 or so distinct CDR3 sequences, approximately 15% seen once, with roughly 3% in the top ten. Study conclusions and caveats: Every seasonal influenza vaccination brings in few new T cells, the authors suggested.

Comments on this clonotype: Its cognate antigen is unknown.

Here the sequenced sample was CD4+ T cells sorted from PBMCs, taken around 25 months after vaccination. The J gene is TRBJ2-7, the V gene TRBV2, with 9 bases identical to TRBD1. This clonotype originated in a man aged 45-69 years who received an inactivated influenza vaccine. Here the CDR3 reads CASSRTGEYEQYF. The DNA for the CDR3 is TGTGCCAGCAGCCGGACAGGGGAATACGAGCAGTACTTC.